These 18 T cell receptor beta chains originate from one sample sequenced in a study of T-cell reconstitution after alpha-beta-depleted transplantation in children. TCRbeta library construction was performed incorporating unique molecular identifiers. TCRdb re-called the PCR reads through MiXCR, storing one row per CDR3 protein. The profile covers about 350,000 distinct CDR3 sequences, with 13% appearing a single time and around 4.5% taken by the ten largest. The material sequenced was PBMCs, taken from the stem cell graft. The origin of the receptors is a human donor who donated a stem cell graft to a child with Fanconi anemia.

The genes are TRBV6-2 or TRBV6-3 and TRBJ2-1, with D unclear. From germline, CDR1 is MNHEY and CDR2 SVGEGT. This CDR3 region has 12 residues. V lost 2 bases and J lost 8, with 7 bases in between. CDR3 protein: CASSYPIYEQFF. Here the CDR3 DNA reads TGTGCCAGCAGTTACCCTATTTATGAGCAGTTCTTC.

There are a few counts of this clonotype. The genes are TRBV5-5 and TRBJ2-5; D ambiguous. The V and J ends lost 1 base and 1 base respectively, with 11 bases between them. Germline V gives CDR1 SGHKS, CDR2 YYEKEE (reference sequence). The CDR3 runs to 15 residues. CDR3 region: CASSLFLEIQETQYF. The CDR3, as DNA: TGTGCCAGCAGCTTGTTTTTGGAGATCCAAGAGACCCAGTACTTC. Looking up the rest from reference TRBV5-5 and TRBJ2-5 gives the full variable domain: DAGVTQSPTHLIKTRGQQVTLRCSPISGHKSVSWYQQVLGQGPQFIFQYYEKEERGRGNFPDRFSARQFPNYSSELNVNALLLGDSALYLCASSLFLEIQETQYFGPGTRLLVL.

This clonotype was found a few times. The V gene is TRBV10-3, the J gene TRBJ1-2; D uncertain. CDR3 length equals 15 residues. Trimming cost V 4 bases and J 8 bases, with 20 bases left between them. Germline V lookup: CDR1 ENHRY, CDR2 SYGVKD. The CDR3 region has the DNA TGTGCCATCAGTGTTTCTGGTCCGGGATTAGAGGGCTACACCTTC. It specifies CAISVSGPGLEGYTF.

This clonotype has a count of ten or more. The rearrangement uses TRBV4-3 and TRBJ1-2; D unresolved. Germline lookup yields CDR1 LGHNA and CDR2 YSLEER. The CDR3 extends over 15 amino acids. V gave up 1 base and J gave up 4 bases, with 13 bases separating them. CDR3 sequence: CASSQVTRAVYGYTF. CDR3 DNA sequence: TGCGCCAGCAGCCAAGTTACTCGGGCCGTCTATGGCTACACCTTC.

This clonotype was seen more than once but under ten times. The V call is TRBV5-1, the J call TRBJ1-2; no definite D call. The V end was cut by 3 bases, the J end by 7 bases, with 10 bases between. CDR1 is SGHRS, CDR2 YFSETQ, per germline. The CDR3 covers 12 residues. CDR3 DNA sequence: TGCGCCAGCAGCTCTGACTTCTTTGGCTACACCTTC. Translating it yields CASSSDFFGYTF.

This clonotype has at least ten counts. This chain connects TRBV20-1 to TRBJ1-1; D gene ambiguous. The V and J ends lost 4 bases and 5 bases respectively, with 14 bases between them. The CDR3 covers 13 residues. Germline lookup yields CDR1 DFQATT and CDR2 SNEGSKA (reference sequence). The DNA of the CDR3 is TGCAGTGCTAAATCCCCCTTGGAGACTGAAGCTTTCTTT. Amino acid sequence: CSAKSPLETEAFF.

This clonotype has only a few counts. The chain couples TRBV5-1 to TRBJ2-5, with 7 bases fitting TRBD1. J was trimmed by 3 bases and V by 4 bases; bases with no gene match: 6. In germline, CDR1 is SGHRS, CDR2 YFSETQ. This CDR3 has 14 amino acids. CDR3 DNA sequence: TGCGCCAGCAGCCAGGGACAGCTAGAAGAGACCCAGTACTTC. Translating gives CASSQGQLEETQYF.

This clonotype has a count of ten or more. The chain is built from TRBV10-3 and TRBJ2-2, with unresolved D. This CDR3 comprises 12 residues. Deletions cut 6 bases from V and 7 bases from J, with 9 bases between. Per the germline V gene, CDR1 is ENHRY and CDR2 is SYGVKD. The CDR3 DNA follows: TGTGCCATCAGGGGTCTTCACGGGGAGCTGTTTTTT. Residues: CAIRGLHGELFF.

This clonotype was seen a few times. The V and J genes are TRBV20-1 and TRBJ1-1; the D gene is possibly TRBD1 (6 bases). The CDR3 consists of 15 residues. Trimming shortened V by 0 bases and J by 5 bases, and 16 bases separated the two germline ends. CDR1 and CDR2 from the germline V gene are DFQATT and SNEGSKA (reference sequence). CDR3 protein: CSARENRVIGTEAFF. In DNA, the CDR3 is TGCAGTGCTAGAGAAAACAGGGTGATAGGAACTGAAGCTTTCTTT.

Details on this clonotype: At one end the junction does not follow the germline gene, possibly because of a read error. The V call is TRBV20-1, the J call TRBJ2-1; TRBD2 matches at 12 bases. The length of the CDR3 is 16 residues. CDR1 and CDR2 (germline): DFQATT, SNEGSKA (reference sequence). The CDR3 loop is CCASPLAGGPSNEQFF. The DNA of the CDR3 is TGCTGTGCTAGCCCACTAGCGGGGGGACCAAGCAATGAGCAGTTCTTC.

This clonotype was counted between two and nine times. V and J are TRBV28 and TRBJ1-3; possible D gene TRBD1, 5 bases. The CDR3 loop spans 15 amino acids. Per the germline V gene, CDR1 is MDHEN and CDR2 is SYDVKM. V was pared by 5 bases and J by 1 base, with 12 bases between. The CDR3 sequence: CASSPPGGSGNTIYF. CDR3 coding DNA: TGTGCCAGCAGTCCCCCGGGGGGTTCTGGAAACACCATATATTTT. Full variable domain (missing parts from reference TRBV28 and TRBJ1-3): DVKVTQSSRYLVKRTGEKVFLECVQDMDHENMFWYRQDPGLGLRLIYFSYDVKMKEKGDIPEGYSVSREKKERFSLILESASTNQTSMYLCASSPPGGSGNTIYFGEGSWLTVV.

V and J are TRBV11-3 and TRBJ2-3; maybe TRBD1 (6 bases). Germline-derived CDR1 and CDR2 are SGHNT and YENEEA. This CDR3 has 15 residues. The V and J ends lost 5 bases and 1 base respectively, with 13 bases between them. The CDR3 DNA is TGTGCCAGCAGCCCCCAGGGGTTCGGCACAGATACGCAGTATTTT. It is translated as CASSPQGFGTDTQYF.

Ten or more counts support this clonotype. This chain links TRBV12-3 or TRBV12-4 with TRBJ2-7; D uncertain. The CDR3 extends over 11 amino acids. Trimming removed 3 bases from V and 6 bases from J, with 6 bases in between. CDR3 sequence: CASSFGIEQYF. The CDR3 bases are TGTGCCAGCAGTTTCGGAATCGAGCAGTACTTC.

The chain joins TRBV20-1 to TRBJ1-2, with D hard to call. The ends were cut back, 5 bases at V and 8 bases at J, with 6 bases in the middle. Per germline, CDR1 DFQATT and CDR2 SNEGSKA (reference sequence). The CDR3 is 9 amino acids. The CDR3 coding sequence is TGCAGTGCTGCTCAAGGCTACACCTTC. It codes for CSAAQGYTF.

The chain uses TRBV12-3 or TRBV12-4 and TRBJ1-6; D uncertain. V was clipped by 8 bases and J by 8 bases, with 19 bases between them. The CDR3 length is 15 residues. CDR3 region: CASARPSVGDSPLHF. The CDR3 nucleotides are TGTGCCAGCGCTCGTCCTTCGGTTGGGGATTCACCCCTCCACTTT.

This clonotype was found many times. This chain connects TRBV27 to TRBJ2-3; D might be TRBD2 (5 bases). This CDR3 has 14 amino acids. The V gene lost 5 bases and the J gene lost 0 bases, with 9 bases spanning the gap. Per the germline V gene, CDR1 is MNHEY and CDR2 is SMNVEV (reference sequence). CDR3 in DNA: TGTGCCAGCAGTCCGGGGATTAGCACAGATACGCAGTATTTT. It specifies CASSPGISTDTQYF.

This clonotype was seen repeatedly, ten times or more. The genes are TRBV12-3 or TRBV12-4 and TRBJ1-1; D ambiguous. V dropped 6 bases and J dropped 5 bases, with 13 bases sitting between them. The CDR3 is 13 residues long. The CDR3 loop reads CASSLQLGTEAFF. CDR3 nucleotides: TGTGCCAGCAGCCTACAGCTGGGGACTGAAGCTTTCTTT.

The chain recombines TRBV5-6 with TRBJ1-2; 7 nucleotides agree with TRBD1. The CDR3 is 16 residues long. Looked up from germline, CDR1 is SGHDT and CDR2 is YYEEEE. J gave up 0 bases and V 2 bases, and 7 bases lay outside the gene matches. CDR3 loop: CASSLTGTASNYGYTF. The CDR3 nucleotides read TGTGCCAGCAGCTTAACCGGGACAGCTTCTAACTATGGCTACACCTTC.